This T cell receptor (beta chain) emerged from a study of CD8 T cells in ankylosing spondylitis. Study results and limitations: Reportedly, disease-linked clones are significantly enriched in ankylosing spondylitis patients' matched synovial fluid. Earlier reports found some motif variants in synovial fluid and blood in reactive arthritis. A TCR beta motif of about 8 highly homologous variants appeared characteristic of ankylosing spondylitis blood.

V was cut by 0 bases and J by 1 base, with 6 bases left in between. The CDR3 runs 14 residues. Germline-derived CDR1 and CDR2 are MNHEY and SVGAGI. TCRdb reprocessed the 5' RACE reads via MiXCR and lists one record per CDR3 protein. The sample lists 300,000 to 400,000 distinct CDR3 sequences, 11% occurring once. This clonotype was detected a few times. The antigen is not known. V and J are TRBV6-5 and TRBJ1-1; no clear D gene. This TCR derives from a female donor with ankylosing spondylitis or in good health (not recorded which). The sequenced sample was blood, either unsorted or a sorted T cell fraction (not recorded which). The CDR3 region has the DNA TGTGCCAGCAGTTACTCGAACTGGAACACTGAAGCTTTCTTT. It translates to CASSYSNWNTEAFF.